This TCR beta chain was recorded in a study of CD8 T cells in Susac syndrome. The RNA, roughly 0.45 to 1 ug, was put through reverse transcription using random hexamers. One entry per CDR3 protein, called by TCRdb with MiXCR from the immunoSEQ multiplex PCR reads. The top ten hold 0.065% to 0.085% of the sample, which has approximately 160,000 distinct CDR3 sequences, approximately 90% seen once. The sequence was obtained from a human donor in good health. Input material: CD4+ T cells from PBMCs.

Written as DNA, the CDR3 is TGTGCCAGCAGTTTAATATTCGGGGACAATCAGCCCCAGCATTTT. Its translation: CASSLIFGDNQPQHF. The gene calls are TRBV12-3 or TRBV12-4 and TRBJ1-5; D call uncertain. The CDR3 has 15 residues. V was shortened by 2 bases and J by 3 bases, with 11 bases between the two germline ends.